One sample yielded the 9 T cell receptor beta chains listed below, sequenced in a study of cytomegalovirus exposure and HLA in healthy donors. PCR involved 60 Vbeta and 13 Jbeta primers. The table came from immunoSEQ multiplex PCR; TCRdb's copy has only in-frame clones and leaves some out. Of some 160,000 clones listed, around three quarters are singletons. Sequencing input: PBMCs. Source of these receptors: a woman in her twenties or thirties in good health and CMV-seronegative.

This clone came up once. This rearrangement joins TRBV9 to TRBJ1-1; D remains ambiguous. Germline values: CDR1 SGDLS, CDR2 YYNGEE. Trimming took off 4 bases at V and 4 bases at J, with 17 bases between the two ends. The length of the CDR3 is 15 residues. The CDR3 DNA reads TGTGCCAGCAGCTCCCCCGGGAGTGAGCTCACTGAAGCTTTCTTT. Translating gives CASSSPGSELTEAFF.

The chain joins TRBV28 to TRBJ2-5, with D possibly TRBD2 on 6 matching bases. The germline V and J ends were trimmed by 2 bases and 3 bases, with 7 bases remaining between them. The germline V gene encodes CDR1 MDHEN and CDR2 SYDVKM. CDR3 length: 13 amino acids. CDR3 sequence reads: CASSLASEETQYF. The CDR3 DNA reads TGTGCCAGCAGTTTAGCTAGCGAAGAGACCCAGTACTTC.

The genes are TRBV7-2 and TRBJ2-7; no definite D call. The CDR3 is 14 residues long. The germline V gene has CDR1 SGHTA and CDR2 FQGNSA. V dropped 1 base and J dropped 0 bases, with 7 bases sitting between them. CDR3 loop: CASSLGHNSYEQYF. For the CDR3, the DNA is TGTGCCAGCAGCTTAGGGCACAACTCCTACGAGCAGTACTTC.

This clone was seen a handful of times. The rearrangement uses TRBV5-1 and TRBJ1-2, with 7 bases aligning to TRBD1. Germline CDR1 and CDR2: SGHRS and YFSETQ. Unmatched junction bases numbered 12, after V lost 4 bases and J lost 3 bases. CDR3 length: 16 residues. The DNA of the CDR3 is TGCGCCAGCAGCAACGTCAGGGGGAATCTTCACTATGGCTACACCTTC. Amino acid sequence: CASSNVRGNLHYGYTF.

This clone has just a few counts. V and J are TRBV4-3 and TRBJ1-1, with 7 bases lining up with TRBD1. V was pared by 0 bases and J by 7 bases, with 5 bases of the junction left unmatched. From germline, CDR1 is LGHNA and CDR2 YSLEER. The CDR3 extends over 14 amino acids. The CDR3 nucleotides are TGCGCCAGCAGCCAAGATCTTGGGACAGATGAAGCTTTCTTT. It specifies CASSQDLGTDEAFF.

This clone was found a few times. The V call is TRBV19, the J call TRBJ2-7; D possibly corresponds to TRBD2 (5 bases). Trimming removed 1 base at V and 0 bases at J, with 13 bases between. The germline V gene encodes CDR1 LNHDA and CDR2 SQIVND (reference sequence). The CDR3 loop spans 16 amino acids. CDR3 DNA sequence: TGTGCCAGTAGTATAGCGTGGACTTCTAGCTCCTACGAGCAGTACTTC. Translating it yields CASSIAWTSSSYEQYF.

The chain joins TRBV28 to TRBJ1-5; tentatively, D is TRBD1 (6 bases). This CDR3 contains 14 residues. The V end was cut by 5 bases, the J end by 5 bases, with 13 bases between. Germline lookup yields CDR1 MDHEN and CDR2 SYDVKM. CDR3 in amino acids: CASSTGQFYQPQHF. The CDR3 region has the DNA TGTGCCAGCAGTACTGGACAGTTTTATCAGCCCCAGCATTTT. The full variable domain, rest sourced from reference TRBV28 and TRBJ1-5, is DVKVTQSSRYLVKRTGEKVFLECVQDMDHENMFWYRQDPGLGLRLIYFSYDVKMKEKGDIPEGYSVSREKKERFSLILESASTNQTSMYLCASSTGQFYQPQHFGDGTRLSIL.

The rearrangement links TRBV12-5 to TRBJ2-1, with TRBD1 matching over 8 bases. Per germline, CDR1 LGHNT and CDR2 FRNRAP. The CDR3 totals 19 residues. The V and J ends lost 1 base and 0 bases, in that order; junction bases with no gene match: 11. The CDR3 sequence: CASGLEGLGQASSYNEQFF. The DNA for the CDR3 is TGTGCTAGTGGTTTGGAAGGTTTGGGACAGGCCAGCTCCTACAATGAGCAGTTCTTC.

The CDR3 region has the DNA TGTGCCAGTAGTAAGCTAGAGGAGAACACTGAAGCTTTCTTT. The encoded protein is CASSKLEENTEAFF. The genes are TRBV19 and TRBJ1-1, with no clear D. The germline V gene encodes CDR1 LNHDA and CDR2 SQIVND (reference sequence). The CDR3 loop spans 14 amino acids. V gave up 4 bases and J gave up 1 base, with 10 bases separating them.